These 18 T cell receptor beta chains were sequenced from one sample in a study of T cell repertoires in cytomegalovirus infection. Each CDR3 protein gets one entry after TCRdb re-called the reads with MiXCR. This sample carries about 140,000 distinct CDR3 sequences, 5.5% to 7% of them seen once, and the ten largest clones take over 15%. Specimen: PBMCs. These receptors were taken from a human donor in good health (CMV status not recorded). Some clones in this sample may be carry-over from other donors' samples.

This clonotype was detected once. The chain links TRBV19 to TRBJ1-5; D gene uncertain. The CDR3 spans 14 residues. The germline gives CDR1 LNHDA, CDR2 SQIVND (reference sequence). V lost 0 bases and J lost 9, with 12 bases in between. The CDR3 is CASSIESSGPPQHF. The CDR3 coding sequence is TGTGCCAGTAGTATAGAGTCCTCCGGGCCGCCCCAGCATTTT.

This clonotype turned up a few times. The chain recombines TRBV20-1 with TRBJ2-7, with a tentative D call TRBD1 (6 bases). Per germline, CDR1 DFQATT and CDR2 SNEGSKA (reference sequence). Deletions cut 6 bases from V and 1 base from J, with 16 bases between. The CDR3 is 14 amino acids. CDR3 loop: CSAERTAASYEQYF. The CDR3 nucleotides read TGCAGTGCGGAGAGGACAGCGGCGTCCTACGAGCAGTACTTC.

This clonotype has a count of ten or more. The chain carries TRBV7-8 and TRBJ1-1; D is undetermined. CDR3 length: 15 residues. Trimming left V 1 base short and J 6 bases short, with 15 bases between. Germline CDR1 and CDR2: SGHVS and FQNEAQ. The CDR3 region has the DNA TGTGCCAGCAGCTTAGGCTTAGACCCCGACGCTGAAGCTTTCTTT. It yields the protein CASSLGLDPDAEAFF. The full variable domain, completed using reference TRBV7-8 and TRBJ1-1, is GAGVSQSPRYKVAKRGQDVALRCDPISGHVSLFWYQQALGQGPEFLTYFQNEAQLDKSGLPSDRFFAERPEGSVSTLKIQRTQQEDSAVYLCASSLGLDPDAEAFFGQGTRLTVV.

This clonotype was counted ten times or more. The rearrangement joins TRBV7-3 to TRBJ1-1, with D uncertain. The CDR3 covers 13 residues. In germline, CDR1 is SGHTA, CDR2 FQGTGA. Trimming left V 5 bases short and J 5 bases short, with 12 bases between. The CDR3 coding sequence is TGTGCCAGCAGCGCCACTCGCAGGACTGAAGCTTTCTTT. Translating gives CASSATRRTEAFF.

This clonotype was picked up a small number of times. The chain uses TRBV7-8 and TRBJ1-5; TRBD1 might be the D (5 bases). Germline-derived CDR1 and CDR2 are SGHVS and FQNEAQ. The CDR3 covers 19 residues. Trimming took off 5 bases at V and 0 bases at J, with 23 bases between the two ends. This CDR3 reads CASSPYQGGSGYSNQPQHF. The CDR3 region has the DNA TGTGCCAGCAGCCCCTATCAGGGAGGGAGCGGGTATAGCAATCAGCCCCAGCATTTT.

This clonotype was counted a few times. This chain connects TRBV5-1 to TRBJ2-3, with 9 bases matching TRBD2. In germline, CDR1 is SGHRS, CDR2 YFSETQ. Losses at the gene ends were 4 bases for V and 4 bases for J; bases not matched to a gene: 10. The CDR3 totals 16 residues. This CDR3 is CASSAQGGGASDTQYF. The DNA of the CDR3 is TGCGCCAGCAGCGCCCAAGGCGGGGGGGCCTCAGATACGCAGTATTTT.

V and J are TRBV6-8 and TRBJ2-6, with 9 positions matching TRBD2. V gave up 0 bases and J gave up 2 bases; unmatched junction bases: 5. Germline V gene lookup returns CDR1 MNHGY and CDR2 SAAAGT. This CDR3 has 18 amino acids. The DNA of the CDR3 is TGTGCCAGCAGTTACTCTGCGGGGGGGCAGACTGGGGCCAACGTCCTGACTTTC. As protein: CASSYSAGGQTGANVLTF.

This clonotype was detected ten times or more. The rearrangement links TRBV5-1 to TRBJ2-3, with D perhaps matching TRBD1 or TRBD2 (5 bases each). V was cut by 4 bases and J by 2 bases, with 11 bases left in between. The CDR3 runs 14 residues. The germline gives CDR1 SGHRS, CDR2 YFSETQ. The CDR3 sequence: CASSQGRNTDTQYF. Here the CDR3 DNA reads TGCGCCAGCAGCCAGGGACGGAACACAGATACGCAGTATTTT.

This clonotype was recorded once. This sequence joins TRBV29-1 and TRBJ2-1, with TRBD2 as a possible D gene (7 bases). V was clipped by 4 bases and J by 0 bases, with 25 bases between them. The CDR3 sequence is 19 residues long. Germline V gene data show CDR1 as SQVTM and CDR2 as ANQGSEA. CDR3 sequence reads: CSVASKGGDASYSYNEQFF. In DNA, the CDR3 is TGCAGCGTTGCCTCTAAAGGGGGGGACGCATCCTACTCCTACAATGAGCAGTTCTTC.

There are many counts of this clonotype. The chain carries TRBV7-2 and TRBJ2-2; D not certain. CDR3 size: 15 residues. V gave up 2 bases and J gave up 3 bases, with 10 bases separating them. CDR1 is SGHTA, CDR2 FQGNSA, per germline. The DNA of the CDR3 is TGTGCCAGCAGCTTAAGTACTTTTTACACCGGGGAGCTGTTTTTT. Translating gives CASSLSTFYTGELFF.

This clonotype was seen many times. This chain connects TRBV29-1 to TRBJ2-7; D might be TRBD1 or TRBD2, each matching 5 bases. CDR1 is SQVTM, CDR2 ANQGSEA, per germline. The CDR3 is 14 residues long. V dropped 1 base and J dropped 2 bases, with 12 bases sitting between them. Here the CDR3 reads CSVEAGTQAYEQYF. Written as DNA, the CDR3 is TGCAGCGTTGAAGCCGGGACCCAAGCCTACGAGCAGTACTTC.

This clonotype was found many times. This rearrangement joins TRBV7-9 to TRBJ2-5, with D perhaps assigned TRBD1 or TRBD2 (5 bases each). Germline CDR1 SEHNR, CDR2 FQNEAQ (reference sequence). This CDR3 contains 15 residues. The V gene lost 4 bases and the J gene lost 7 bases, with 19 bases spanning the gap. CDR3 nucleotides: TGTGCCAGCAGCTCAGAAATGGGACCGCCGGGGACCCAGTACTTC. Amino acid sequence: CASSSEMGPPGTQYF.

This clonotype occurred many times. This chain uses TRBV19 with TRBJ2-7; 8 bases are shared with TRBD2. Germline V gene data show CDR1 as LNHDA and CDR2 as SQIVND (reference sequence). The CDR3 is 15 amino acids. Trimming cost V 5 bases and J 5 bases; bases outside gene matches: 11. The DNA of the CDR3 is TGTGCCAGTAGTTCGACGACGGGAGGGTACGACGAGCAGTACTTC. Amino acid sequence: CASSSTTGGYDEQYF.

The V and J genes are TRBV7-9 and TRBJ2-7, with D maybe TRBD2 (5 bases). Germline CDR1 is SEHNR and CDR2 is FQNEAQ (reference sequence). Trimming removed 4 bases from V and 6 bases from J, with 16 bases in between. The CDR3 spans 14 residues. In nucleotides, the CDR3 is TGTGCCAGCAGCTCGCTCCGGGCAAGCGGCGAGCAGTACTTC. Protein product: CASSSLRASGEQYF.

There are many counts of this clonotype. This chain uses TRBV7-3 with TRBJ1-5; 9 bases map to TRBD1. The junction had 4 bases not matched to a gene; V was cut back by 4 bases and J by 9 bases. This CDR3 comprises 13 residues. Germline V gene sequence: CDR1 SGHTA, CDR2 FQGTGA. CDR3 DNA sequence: TGTGCCAGCAGCTCCGGACAGGGGTCGCCCCAGCATTTT. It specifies CASSSGQGSPQHF.

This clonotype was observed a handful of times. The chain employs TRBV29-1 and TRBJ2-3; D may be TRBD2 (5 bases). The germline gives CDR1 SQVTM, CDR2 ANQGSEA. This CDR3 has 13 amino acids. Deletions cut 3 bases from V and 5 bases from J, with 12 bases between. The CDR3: CSVDRSGGDTQYF. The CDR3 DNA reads TGCAGCGTTGATCGGAGTGGAGGAGATACGCAGTATTTT.

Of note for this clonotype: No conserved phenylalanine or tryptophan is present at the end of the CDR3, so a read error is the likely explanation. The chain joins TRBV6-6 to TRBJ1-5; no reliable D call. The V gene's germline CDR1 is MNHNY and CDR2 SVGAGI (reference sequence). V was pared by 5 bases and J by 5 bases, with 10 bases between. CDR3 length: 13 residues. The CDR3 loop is CASSPGPHQPQHS. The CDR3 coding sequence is TGTGCCAGCAGTCCCGGTCCGCATCAGCCCCAGCATTCT.

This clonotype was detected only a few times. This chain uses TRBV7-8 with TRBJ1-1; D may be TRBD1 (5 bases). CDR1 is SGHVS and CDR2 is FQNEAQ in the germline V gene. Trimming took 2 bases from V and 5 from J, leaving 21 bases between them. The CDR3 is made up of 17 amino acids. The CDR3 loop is CASSLMVPQVHPTEAFF. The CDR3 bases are TGTGCCAGCAGCTTAATGGTCCCACAGGTTCATCCAACTGAAGCTTTCTTT.